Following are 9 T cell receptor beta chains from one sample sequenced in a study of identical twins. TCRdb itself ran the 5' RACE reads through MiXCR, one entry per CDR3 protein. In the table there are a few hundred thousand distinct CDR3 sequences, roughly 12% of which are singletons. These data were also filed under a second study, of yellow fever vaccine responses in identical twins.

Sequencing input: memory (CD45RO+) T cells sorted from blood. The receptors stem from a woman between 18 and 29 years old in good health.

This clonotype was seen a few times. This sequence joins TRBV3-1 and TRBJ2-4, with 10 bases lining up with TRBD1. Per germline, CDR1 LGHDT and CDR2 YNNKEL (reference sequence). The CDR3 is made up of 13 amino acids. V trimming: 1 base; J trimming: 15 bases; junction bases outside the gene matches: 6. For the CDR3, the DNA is TGTGCCAGCAGCCAAGCCTCGGGACAGGGGTGGTACTTC. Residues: CASSQASGQGWYF.

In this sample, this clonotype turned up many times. The CDR3 nucleotides are TGTGCCAGCAGCTTTCGCAGGGGACCAGATACGCAGTATTTT. Translation gives CASSFRRGPDTQYF. The chain links TRBV7-2 to TRBJ2-3, with D possibly being TRBD1 (6 bases). This CDR3 spans 14 amino acids. Trimming stripped 3 bases from V and 4 bases from J, with 11 bases between. Looked up from germline, CDR1 is SGHTA and CDR2 is FQGNSA.

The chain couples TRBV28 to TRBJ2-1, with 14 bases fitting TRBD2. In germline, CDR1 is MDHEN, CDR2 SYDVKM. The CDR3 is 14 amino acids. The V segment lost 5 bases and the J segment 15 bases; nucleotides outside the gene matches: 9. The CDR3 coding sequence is TGTGCCAGCAGTCCATGGACTAGCGGGAGGTCCGGGTTCTTC. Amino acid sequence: CASSPWTSGRSGFF. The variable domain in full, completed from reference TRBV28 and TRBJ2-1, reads DVKVTQSSRYLVKRTGEKVFLECVQDMDHENMFWYRQDPGLGLRLIYFSYDVKMKEKGDIPEGYSVSREKKERFSLILESASTNQTSMYLCASSPWTSGRSGFFGPGTRLTVL.

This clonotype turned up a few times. CDR3 sequence: CASSLPPGEQFF. CDR3 sequence (DNA): TGTGCCAGCAGTTTACCCCCGGGTGAGCAGTTCTTC. The chain carries TRBV28 and TRBJ2-1, with D unclear. Germline V CDR1 and CDR2: MDHEN, SYDVKM. V shed 2 bases and J shed 9 bases, with 8 bases lying between them. The CDR3 totals 12 residues.

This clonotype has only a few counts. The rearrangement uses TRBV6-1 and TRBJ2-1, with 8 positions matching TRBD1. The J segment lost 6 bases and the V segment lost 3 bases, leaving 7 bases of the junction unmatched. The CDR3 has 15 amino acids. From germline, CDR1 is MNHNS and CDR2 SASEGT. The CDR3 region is CASSDPGQAFNEQFF. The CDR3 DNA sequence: TGTGCCAGCAGTGATCCGGGACAGGCCTTCAATGAGCAGTTCTTC.

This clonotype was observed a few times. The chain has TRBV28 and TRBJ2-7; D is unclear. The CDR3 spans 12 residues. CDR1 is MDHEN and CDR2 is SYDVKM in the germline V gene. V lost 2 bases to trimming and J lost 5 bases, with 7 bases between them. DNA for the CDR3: TGTGCCAGCAGTTTAGTCTGGGACGAGCAGTACTTC. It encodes CASSLVWDEQYF.

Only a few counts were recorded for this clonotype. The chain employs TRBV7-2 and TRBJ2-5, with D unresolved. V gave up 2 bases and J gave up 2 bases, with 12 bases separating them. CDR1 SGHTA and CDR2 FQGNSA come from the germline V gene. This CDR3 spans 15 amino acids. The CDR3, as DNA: TGTGCCAGCAGCTTATTTAAGACGCCGCAAGAGACCCAGTACTTC. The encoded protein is CASSLFKTPQETQYF.

The CDR3 region is CASSFGGIGAQYF. The CDR3 nucleotides are TGTGCCAGTTCCTTTGGGGGGATAGGGGCCCAGTACTTC. The chain combines TRBV28 with TRBJ2-5, with D perhaps TRBD2 (6 bases). CDR1 and CDR2 from the germline V gene are MDHEN and SYDVKM. The germline V and J ends were trimmed by 9 bases and 9 bases, with 20 bases remaining between them. This CDR3 has 13 residues.

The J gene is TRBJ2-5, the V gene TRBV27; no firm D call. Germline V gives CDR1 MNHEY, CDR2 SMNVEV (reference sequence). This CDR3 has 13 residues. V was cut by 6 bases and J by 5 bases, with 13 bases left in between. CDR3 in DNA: TGTGCCAGCAGCACCGGGCTGCGGGAGACCCAGTACTTC. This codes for CASSTGLRETQYF.